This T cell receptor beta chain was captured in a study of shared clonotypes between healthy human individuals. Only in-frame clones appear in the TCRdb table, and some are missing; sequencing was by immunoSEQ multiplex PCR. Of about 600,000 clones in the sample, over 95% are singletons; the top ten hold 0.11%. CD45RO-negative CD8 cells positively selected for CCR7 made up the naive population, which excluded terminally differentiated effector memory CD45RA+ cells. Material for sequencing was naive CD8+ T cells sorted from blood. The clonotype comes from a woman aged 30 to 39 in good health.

CDR3 sequence (DNA): TGTGCCAGCAGCTTCCCCAAGCCCTCTGGGGCCAACGTCCTGACTTTC. Its translation is CASSFPKPSGANVLTF. The chain combines TRBV5-5 with TRBJ2-6, with D unclear. From germline, CDR1 is SGHKS and CDR2 YYEKEE (reference sequence). V lost 2 bases and J lost 0, with 9 bases in between. The CDR3 runs 16 residues.